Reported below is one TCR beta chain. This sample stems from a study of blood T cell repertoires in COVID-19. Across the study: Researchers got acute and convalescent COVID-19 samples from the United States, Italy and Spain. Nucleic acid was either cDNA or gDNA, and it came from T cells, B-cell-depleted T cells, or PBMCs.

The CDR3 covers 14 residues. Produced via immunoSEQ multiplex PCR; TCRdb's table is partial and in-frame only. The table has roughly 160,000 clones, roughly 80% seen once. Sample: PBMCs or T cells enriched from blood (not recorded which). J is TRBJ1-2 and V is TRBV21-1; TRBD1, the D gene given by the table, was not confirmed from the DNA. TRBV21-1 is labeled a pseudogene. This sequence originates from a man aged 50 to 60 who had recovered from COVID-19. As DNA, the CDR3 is TGTGCCAGCAGGAGGACAGTAATGATGCGCGGCTACACCTTC. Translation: CASRRTVMMRGYTF.